This entry lists 19 T cell receptor beta chains sequenced from one sample in a study of T cells expressing NK-cell markers. TCRdb reanalyzed the 5' RACE reads and collapses them to one entry per CDR3 protein, without DNA. The listing contains 500,000 or so distinct CDR3 sequences. Sequencing was carried out using blood T cells: a sorted CD56 or NKG2C T cell subset, CD4+ or CD8+ T cells, or bulk PBMC T cells (not recorded which). The source is a man aged 18 to 35 in good health.

The chain joins TRBV13 to TRBJ2-1; TCRdb selects TRBD2, and the lack of DNA leaves this call unchecked. The CDR3 loop spans 13 amino acids. In germline, CDR1 is PRHDT, CDR2 FYEKMQ (reference sequence). CDR3 loop: CASSLGSGLEQFF.

The V and J genes are TRBV6-2 or TRBV6-3 and TRBJ2-1; TCRdb's D call, TRBD2, is unchecked because there is no DNA. Per germline, CDR1 MNHEY and CDR2 SVGEGT. The CDR3 extends over 16 amino acids. Here the CDR3 reads CASSYPGLAGVVEQFF.

The chain is built from TRBV20-1 and TRBJ2-1. Germline-derived CDR1 and CDR2 are DFQATT and SNEGSKA (reference sequence). The CDR3 has 14 residues. The CDR3 loop reads CSARYSFAYNEQFF.

This rearrangement joins TRBV24-1 to TRBJ1-5; as DNA is missing, the TRBD1 call by TCRdb cannot be tested. This CDR3 contains 14 residues. Germline V lookup: CDR1 KGHDR, CDR2 SFDVKD. The CDR3 is CATSDRTGGQPQHF.

This CDR3 is CASAGTNYNEQFF. The V and J genes are TRBV27 and TRBJ2-1; the TCRdb call, TRBD1, lacks DNA for checking. The CDR3 consists of 13 residues. Per germline, CDR1 MNHEY and CDR2 SMNVEV (reference sequence).

The J gene is TRBJ2-2, the V gene TRBV6-1; TCRdb proposes TRBD1, but this gene call is untestable without DNA. The CDR3 length is 14 residues. Looked up from germline, CDR1 is MNHNS and CDR2 is SASEGT. The chain's CDR3 is CASTPRGDFGELFF.

V gene TRBV24-1 combines with J gene TRBJ2-5. CDR3 length: 15 amino acids. Germline V gene lookup returns CDR1 KGHDR and CDR2 SFDVKD. CDR3 region: CATSDFGTSEETQYF.

J is TRBJ1-6 and V is TRBV29-1. The length of the CDR3 is 13 residues. CDR1 and CDR2 (germline): SQVTM, ANQGSEA. CDR3 residues: CSVAGRANSPLHF.

The genes are TRBV24-1 and TRBJ2-1; TCRdb picks TRBD2, but there is no DNA to check that call. The CDR3 consists of 18 residues. Looked up from germline, CDR1 is KGHDR and CDR2 is SFDVKD. The CDR3 loop reads CATSGSPQLAGAYNEQFF.

The chain is built from TRBV5-1 and TRBJ2-2; lacking DNA, the TRBD2 call made by TCRdb goes unchecked. The CDR3 runs to 18 residues. Germline V gives CDR1 SGHRS, CDR2 YFSETQ. CDR3 amino acids: CASSLLSGTSGPTGELFF.

The chain recombines TRBV5-5 with TRBJ2-1; TCRdb proposes TRBD1, but this gene call is untestable without DNA. The germline V gene has CDR1 SGHKS and CDR2 YYEKEE (reference sequence). The CDR3 spans 15 residues. The CDR3 loop reads CASSLVGQGMGEQFF.

The V and J genes are TRBV4-2 and TRBJ1-1; TCRdb returns TRBD1, unconfirmable since there is no DNA. Germline CDR1 and CDR2: LGHNA and YNFKEQ. CDR3 length: 14 residues. This chain's CDR3 is CASSQGQTNTEAFF.

The chain couples TRBV3-1 to TRBJ1-4; lacking DNA, the TRBD1 call made by TCRdb goes unchecked. Looked up from germline, CDR1 is LGHDT and CDR2 is YNNKEL (reference sequence). There are 15 residues in the CDR3. This chain's CDR3 is CASSTLQGRGEKLFF.

The genes are TRBV20-1 and TRBJ2-5; TCRdb outputs TRBD2, but without DNA this stays unchecked. Germline CDR1 reads DFQATT; CDR2 reads SNEGSKA (reference sequence). There are 15 residues in the CDR3. Here the CDR3 reads CSARDIREVWETQYF.

J is TRBJ2-3 and V is TRBV5-5. This CDR3 has 12 residues. Germline loops: CDR1 SGHKS, CDR2 YYEKEE (reference sequence). The CDR3 loop reads CASSYNQDTQYF. Full variable domain (remainder filled in from reference TRBV5-5 and TRBJ2-3): DAGVTQSPTHLIKTRGQQVTLRCSPISGHKSVSWYQQVLGQGPQFIFQYYEKEERGRGNFPDRFSARQFPNYSSELNVNALLLGDSALYLCASSYNQDTQYFGPGTRLTVL.

The chain employs TRBV2 and TRBJ2-3; TCRdb selects TRBD2, and the lack of DNA leaves this call unchecked. Germline V CDR1 and CDR2: SNHLY, FYNNEI. The CDR3 is 14 residues long. The CDR3 loop is CASVGTRYTDTQYF.

The chain couples TRBV4-1 to TRBJ1-5; TCRdb's assignment of TRBD1 cannot be checked, as there is no DNA. Per the germline V gene, CDR1 is MGHRA and CDR2 is YSYEKL. The CDR3 extends over 16 amino acids. The CDR3 loop is CASSQLAGANNQPQHF.

The chain has TRBV5-6 and TRBJ2-3; TCRdb designates TRBD2, a call that cannot be tested without DNA. The CDR3 runs 16 residues. Germline V gives CDR1 SGHDT, CDR2 YYEEEE. CDR3 protein: CASSLRAGGVTDTQYF.

J is TRBJ2-3 and V is TRBV7-2; without DNA, the TCRdb call of TRBD2 cannot be checked. The CDR3 runs 14 residues. The germline gives CDR1 SGHTA, CDR2 FQGNSA. The chain's CDR3 is CASSLYLAGDTQYF.